This TCR beta chain was identified during a study of blood T cell repertoires in COVID-19 (dated by TCRdb to 2018 to 2021). Some background on the complete study: Samples covering the acute and convalescent phases of COVID-19 were provided by collaborators in the United States, Italy and Spain. The samples were drawn from the first 160 participants of the ongoing ImmuneRACE study and from over a thousand subjects provided by 6 global collaborators. The repertoires were released in a freely available public database meant as a resource for research on the immune response to SARS-CoV-2. The prospective study material was composed of cDNA or gDNA derived from T cells, B-cell-depleted T cells, or PBMCs. HLA class I and class II types, where available, came from metadata supplied by the sample provider rather than from assay-based typing. Deeply sampled blood TCRbeta repertoires from subjects exposed to, actively infected with, or recovered from COVID-19 were included in the dataset. A de-identified subject ID, COVID-19 status, age in years and sex were almost always included in the sample metadata.

TCRbeta CDR3 regions were amplified from genomic DNA by means of the immunoSEQ Assay, a bias-controlled multiplex PCR. The paper's data handling went like this. Nucleated cell counts per sample were estimated from amplification of reference gene primers within the assay. To quantify the absolute abundance of each unique TCRbeta CDR3 rearrangement, sequence reads were collapsed and filtered. For each sample, productive Simpson clonality was calculated by taking the square root of Simpson's diversity index across productive rearrangements. TCRdb took this table from immuneACCESS and kept in-frame rearrangements with V and J called. Such tables lack part of the clones; where checked against another copy, unresolved V genes explain under half of the gap, and the rest is unexplained. The DNA was the basis for D and trimming; V, J and clone size are from that table. Here the sample has about 130,000 clones; about 75% occur a single time. The ten largest clones represent more than 15% of the sample.

From the cysteine through the phenylalanine, the CDR3 covers 16 amino acids. Only the CDR3 DNA stays, 48 bases, in frame from base 1. V has 3 bases trimmed and J has 3 bases trimmed; junction bases matching no gene number 5. The CDR1 and CDR2 encoded by the germline V gene are KGHSH and LQKENI. About this clone itself: Its binding antigen is unknown. Nothing much larger sits one base from this clone, and base qualities are not available.

General findings and caveats noted by the study authors: Clinical and demographic metadata were provided uncurated, with the amount varying by source and participant.

Each collaborating institution followed its own protocols to collect whole blood in K2EDTA tubes. For TCRbeta analysis, collaborator samples were shipped as frozen whole blood, as isolated PBMCs, or as DNA extracted from either sample type. Source material: peripheral blood. Rearrangement joined TRBV18 to TRBJ2-2, and TRBD1 aligns with 9 junction nucleotides. The TCR sequence derives from a man older than 75 with acute or convalescent COVID-19. The CDR3 region has the sequence CASSPITGGYTGELFF. DNA sequence: TGTGCCAGCTCACCGATTACAGGGGGCTACACCGGGGAGCTGTTTTTT.